This entry lists 19 T cell receptor beta chains sequenced from one sample in a study of T cell responses to AZD1222 COVID-19 vaccine. Libraries were prepared by immunoSEQ multiplex PCR; TCRdb keeps only in-frame clonotypes and omits some of them. The sample lists about 110,000 clones; approximately 88% were seen once. The specimen comprised peripheral blood, sampled on day 0 of AZD1222 vaccination. All receptors derive from an adult in good health.

The chain links TRBV3-1 (or the pseudogene TRBV3-2) to TRBJ2-7; D is perhaps TRBD2 (6 bases). Trimming took 1 base from V and 2 from J, leaving 12 bases between them. This CDR3 has 15 residues. Germline CDR1 reads LGHDT; CDR2 reads YNNKEL (reference sequence). CDR3 sequence (DNA): TGTGCCAGCAGCCAAGCATGGGGGGAGCCCTACGAGCAGTACTTC. It codes for CASSQAWGEPYEQYF.

The chain has TRBV24-1 and TRBJ2-3; perhaps D is TRBD1 or TRBD2 (5 bases each). This CDR3 region has 16 residues. The V end was cut by 2 bases, the J end by 6 bases, with 17 bases between. CDR1 is KGHDR and CDR2 is SFDVKD in the germline V gene. The CDR3 bases are TGTGCCACCAGTGATTGGGGACGCAACCTCCGGGATACGCAGTATTTT. It specifies CATSDWGRNLRDTQYF.

The J gene is TRBJ2-7, the V gene TRBV10-3; 14 bases align to TRBD2. CDR1 and CDR2 from the germline V gene are ENHRY and SYGVKD. V shed 6 bases and J 6 bases; nucleotides not matched to a gene: 7. This CDR3 spans 15 amino acids. CDR3 sequence reads: CAIRQTSGGAGEQYF. CDR3 nucleotides: TGTGCCATCAGGCAGACTAGCGGGGGGGCGGGCGAGCAGTACTTC.

The genes are TRBV7-2 and TRBJ2-7; TRBD2 matches at 12 bases. CDR1 is SGHTA, CDR2 FQGNSA, per germline. The CDR3 contains 17 residues. V trimming: 5 bases; J trimming: 0 bases; junction bases outside the gene matches: 8. The CDR3 loop is CASSGRGLAGPSYEQYF. The CDR3 nucleotides are TGTGCCAGCAGCGGGCGAGGACTAGCGGGGCCCTCCTACGAGCAGTACTTC.

The chain carries TRBV19 and TRBJ1-5; D gene unclear. Germline CDR1 reads LNHDA; CDR2 reads SQIVND (reference sequence). V was shortened by 10 bases and J by 0 bases, with 19 bases between the two germline ends. This CDR3 is 16 amino acids long. The CDR3 DNA is TGTGCCACTAAGGGTGTCCCCTTTTATAGCAATCAGCCCCAGCATTTT. It codes for CATKGVPFYSNQPQHF.

This clone showed up many times. This rearrangement joins TRBV10-3 to TRBJ1-3; 9 nucleotides align to TRBD1. Trimming took 10 bases from V and 0 from J; bases not matched to a gene: 4. CDR1 and CDR2 (germline): ENHRY, SYGVKD. CDR3 length: 14 amino acids. The CDR3 DNA reads as TGTGCCACCAAGACAGGGGGCTCTGGAAACACCATATATTTT. Translated, it gives CATKTGGSGNTIYF.

The V gene is TRBV3-1 (or the pseudogene TRBV3-2), the J gene TRBJ2-7; D is possibly TRBD2 (5 bases). From germline, CDR1 is LGHDT and CDR2 YNNKEL (reference sequence). This CDR3 has 16 residues. The V gene lost 4 bases and the J gene lost 1 base, with 17 bases spanning the gap. CDR3 protein: CASSPHQQGGSYEQYF. The CDR3 DNA sequence: TGTGCCAGCAGCCCCCATCAGCAAGGAGGATCCTACGAGCAGTACTTC.

This clone was picked up one time. The genes are TRBV2 and TRBJ1-2; tentatively, D is TRBD1 (5 bases). Per germline, CDR1 SNHLY and CDR2 FYNNEI. The germline V and J ends were trimmed by 6 bases and 3 bases, with 11 bases remaining between them. CDR3 length equals 13 residues. The CDR3 sequence is CASSLDSYYGYTF. The CDR3 nucleotides are TGTGCCAGCAGCCTAGACAGCTACTATGGCTACACCTTC.

The chain carries TRBV28 and TRBJ2-7, with 8 bases that match TRBD1. Losses at the gene ends were 4 bases for V and 3 bases for J; bases not matched to a gene: 5. CDR1 and CDR2 (germline): MDHEN, SYDVKM. CDR3 length: 14 residues. The CDR3 here is CASSYYGQGYEQYF. The CDR3 bases are TGTGCCAGCAGTTACTACGGACAGGGCTACGAGCAGTACTTC.

The table lists this clone with a few counts. The chain joins TRBV7-2 to TRBJ1-4; no firm D call. Germline lookup yields CDR1 SGHTA and CDR2 FQGNSA. The CDR3 consists of 15 residues. Trimming removed 4 bases at V and 3 bases at J, with 12 bases between. The CDR3 bases are TGTGCCAGCAGCTCTACAGCCACAGCTAATGAAAAACTGTTTTTT. Translating it yields CASSSTATANEKLFF.

The V and J genes are TRBV5-6 and TRBJ1-1, with 8 bases aligning to TRBD1. The V and J ends lost 0 bases and 10 bases, in that order; junction bases with no gene match: 5. Per the germline V gene, CDR1 is SGHDT and CDR2 is YYEEEE. The CDR3 contains 13 residues. Written as DNA, the CDR3 is TGTGCCAGCAGCTTGGGACAGGGGCTTGTAGCTTTCTTT. Encoded protein: CASSLGQGLVAFF.

This chain joins TRBV2 and TRBJ2-7; a possible D gene is TRBD2 (7 bases). V lost 5 bases, J lost 6 bases, and 17 bases lay in between. This CDR3 comprises 14 residues. Per germline, CDR1 SNHLY and CDR2 FYNNEI. The CDR3 sequence is CASSSRVGGREQYF. The CDR3 DNA sequence: TGTGCCAGCAGTTCCCGGGTGGGGGGGCGCGAGCAGTACTTC.

This clone was seen a few times. The rearrangement joins TRBV5-4 to TRBJ2-1; TRBD2 might be the D (5 bases). The V gene lost 3 bases and the J gene lost 0 bases, with 13 bases spanning the gap. The CDR3 spans 16 residues. Germline assignment: CDR1 SGHNT and CDR2 YYREEE (reference sequence). The CDR3 sequence: CASSWGDRSSYNEQFF. The DNA of the CDR3 is TGTGCCAGCAGCTGGGGAGATCGAAGCTCCTACAATGAGCAGTTCTTC.

The rearrangement uses TRBV18 and TRBJ1-5; D might be TRBD1 (5 bases). The CDR3 is made up of 16 amino acids. Germline-derived CDR1 and CDR2 are KGHSH and LQKENI. Trimming shortened V by 3 bases and J by 3 bases, and 15 bases separated the two germline ends. Written as DNA, the CDR3 is TGTGCCAGCTCACCCACCACGGGGGGGAACAATCAGCCCCAGCATTTT. The encoded protein is CASSPTTGGNNQPQHF.

The chain has TRBV6-5 and TRBJ1-1; a weak D match, TRBD1 (6 bases). V lost 6 bases, J lost 8 bases, and 10 bases lay in between. The CDR3 length is 11 residues. From germline, CDR1 is MNHEY and CDR2 SVGAGI. As DNA, the CDR3 is TGTGCCAGCAGCTCCGGACAGGAAGCTTTCTTT. Protein sequence: CASSSGQEAFF.

This rearrangement joins TRBV7-2 to TRBJ1-1, with D unresolved. This CDR3 contains 16 residues. V was clipped by 5 bases and J by 0 bases, with 16 bases between them. Per the germline V gene, CDR1 is SGHTA and CDR2 is FQGNSA. The CDR3 DNA is TGTGCCAGCAGCCCACCCGGGTCTGTGATGAACACTGAAGCTTTCTTT. Protein sequence: CASSPPGSVMNTEAFF.

The chain links TRBV12-3 or TRBV12-4 to TRBJ2-5; TRBD1 is a possible D gene (6 bases). CDR3 length: 12 residues. V was trimmed by 4 bases and J by 5 bases, leaving 8 bases between them. In DNA form, the CDR3 reads TGTGCCAGCAGTTGGGGGCCCGAGACCCAGTACTTC. It translates to CASSWGPETQYF.

This chain uses TRBV3-1 (or the pseudogene TRBV3-2) with TRBJ2-2; 8 nucleotides line up with TRBD1. The CDR3 is made up of 14 amino acids. Trimming took 8 bases from V and 3 from J; bases not matched to a gene: 5. Per germline, CDR1 LGHDT and CDR2 YNNKEL (reference sequence). The CDR3 sequence is CASDRGLDTGELFF. DNA of the CDR3: TGTGCCAGCGACAGGGGTTTGGACACCGGGGAGCTGTTTTTT.

This sequence joins TRBV11-1 and TRBJ1-1; maybe TRBD1 (6 bases). The CDR3 is made up of 13 amino acids. Germline V gives CDR1 SGHAT, CDR2 FQDESV (reference sequence). V shed 3 bases and J shed 6 bases, with 11 bases lying between them. CDR3 protein: CASSFTGWAEAFF. The CDR3 DNA reads TGTGCCAGCAGCTTTACAGGGTGGGCTGAAGCTTTCTTT.